These 25 T cell receptor beta chains share one sample of origin, sequenced in a study of cytomegalovirus exposure and HLA in healthy donors. Profiled with immunoSEQ multiplex PCR; TCRdb holds only in-frame clones, not every one. The data contain roughly 200,000 clones, approximately 84% of them singletons. Sequenced sample: PBMCs. These receptors were obtained from a woman aged 18-35 years in good health and CMV-seropositive.

This rearrangement joins TRBV13 to TRBJ1-2; 8 bases are shared with TRBD1. Unmatched junction bases numbered 6, after V lost 2 bases and J lost 4 bases. Per germline, CDR1 PRHDT and CDR2 FYEKMQ (reference sequence). The CDR3 is made up of 15 amino acids. The CDR3 reads CASSLQGAYSYGYTF. In DNA form, the CDR3 reads TGTGCCAGCAGCTTACAGGGGGCGTATAGCTATGGCTACACCTTC.

The gene calls are TRBV9 and TRBJ2-2; D unresolved. CDR3 length: 15 amino acids. Trimming took 0 bases from V and 4 from J, leaving 10 bases between them. Germline V gene lookup returns CDR1 SGDLS and CDR2 YYNGEE. The CDR3 DNA reads as TGTGCCAGCAGCGTAGGAGGTTCGGGCACCGGGGAGCTGTTTTTT. Translated, it gives CASSVGGSGTGELFF.

This chain uses TRBV5-4 with TRBJ2-5; a possible D gene is TRBD2 (5 bases). The length of the CDR3 is 13 residues. The ends were cut back, 2 bases at V and 5 bases at J, with 10 bases in the middle. The germline gives CDR1 SGHNT, CDR2 YYREEE (reference sequence). The CDR3 is CASSFRGSETQYF. The CDR3 nucleotides read TGTGCCAGCAGCTTTCGGGGTAGCGAGACCCAGTACTTC. The full variable domain, with the rest looked up from reference TRBV5-4 and TRBJ2-5, is ETGVTQSPTHLIKTRGQQVTLRCSSQSGHNTVSWYQQALGQGPQFIFQYYREEENGRGNFPPRFSGLQFPNYSSELNVNALELDDSALYLCASSFRGSETQYFGPGTRLLVL.

The chain links TRBV6-5 to TRBJ1-1; D is uncertain. Germline V gene sequence: CDR1 MNHEY, CDR2 SVGAGI. The CDR3 length is 14 residues. The germline V and J ends were trimmed by 0 bases and 7 bases, with 12 bases remaining between them. Here the CDR3 reads CASSYSSGSNEAFF. The CDR3 DNA reads as TGTGCCAGCAGTTACTCTTCGGGGTCTAATGAAGCTTTCTTT.

The chain couples TRBV9 to TRBJ2-5, with no clear D. CDR1 is SGDLS, CDR2 YYNGEE, per germline. CDR3 length: 15 amino acids. V was pared by 3 bases and J by 1 base, with 13 bases between. The CDR3 here is CASSESGWSQETQYF. For the CDR3, the DNA is TGTGCCAGCAGCGAATCTGGATGGAGCCAAGAGACCCAGTACTTC. Drawing the rest from reference TRBV9 and TRBJ2-5, the complete variable domain is DSGVTQTPKHLITATGQRVTLRCSPRSGDLSVYWYQQSLDQGLQFLIQYYNGEERAKGNILERFSAQQFPDLHSELNLSSLELGDSALYFCASSESGWSQETQYFGPGTRLLVL.

This chain links TRBV6-5 with TRBJ1-1; tentatively, D is TRBD1 (6 bases). CDR3 length: 14 amino acids. Per the germline V gene, CDR1 is MNHEY and CDR2 is SVGAGI. Trimming removed 4 bases from V and 3 bases from J, with 12 bases in between. The CDR3 sequence: CASSWTDRDTEAFF. The CDR3 DNA is TGTGCCAGCAGTTGGACAGATCGGGACACTGAAGCTTTCTTT.

The chain carries TRBV18 and TRBJ1-5; tentatively, D is TRBD1 (6 bases). CDR3 size: 16 residues. V lost 6 bases, J lost 4 bases, and 19 bases lay in between. The germline V gene encodes CDR1 KGHSH and CDR2 LQKENI. The DNA of the CDR3 is TGTGCCAGCTCCACCACGGGGGGGCGGGGGAATCAGCCCCAGCATTTT. It codes for CASSTTGGRGNQPQHF.

The chain uses TRBV4-2 and TRBJ2-5; 11 bases are shared with TRBD1. The CDR3 spans 15 residues. The germline V gene has CDR1 LGHNA and CDR2 YNFKEQ. The V gene end was trimmed by 4 bases and the J gene end by 5 bases; junction bases not matched to a gene: 6. This CDR3 reads CASSRGQGESETQYF. The DNA for the CDR3 is TGTGCCAGCAGCCGGGGACAGGGGGAGTCGGAGACCCAGTACTTC.

The chain carries TRBV7-2 and TRBJ2-3, with TRBD2 matching 7 bases. Germline values: CDR1 SGHTA, CDR2 FQGNSA. Trimming took 3 bases from V and 2 from J; bases not matched to a gene: 5. This CDR3 has 15 amino acids. The DNA of the CDR3 is TGTGCCAGCAGCTTTGTGGGGGGGACCACAGATACGCAGTATTTT. Encoded protein: CASSFVGGTTDTQYF.

This CDR3 is CASSLEPGRMNTEAFF. The CDR3 coding sequence is TGTGCCAGCAGCTTAGAACCCGGCAGGATGAACACTGAAGCTTTCTTT. J is TRBJ1-1 and V is TRBV5-4; D remains ambiguous. In germline, CDR1 is SGHNT, CDR2 YYREEE (reference sequence). The CDR3 runs 16 residues. V was cut by 2 bases and J by 0 bases, with 14 bases left in between.

The genes are TRBV5-4 and TRBJ2-1, with a tentative D call TRBD2 (6 bases). The V gene lost 5 bases and the J gene lost 3 bases, with 9 bases spanning the gap. The CDR3 extends over 13 amino acids. Germline assignment: CDR1 SGHNT and CDR2 YYREEE (reference sequence). CDR3 sequence: CASRPGLYNEQFF. The CDR3 region has the DNA TGTGCCAGCAGGCCGGGACTCTACAATGAGCAGTTCTTC.

In this sample, this clone turned up many times. The genes are TRBV4-2 and TRBJ2-6; tentatively, D is TRBD1 (6 bases). With 0 bases removed from V and 1 base from J, the gap between germline ends came to 7 bases. This CDR3 spans 16 amino acids. The germline CDR1 and CDR2 sequences are LGHNA and YNFKEQ. DNA for the CDR3: TGTGCCAGCAGCCAAGATACAGGGTCTGGGGCCAACGTCCTGACTTTC. Translation gives CASSQDTGSGANVLTF.

This rearrangement joins TRBV7-6 to TRBJ2-1; the match to TRBD1 covers 10 bases. The CDR3 has 15 amino acids. The germline CDR1 and CDR2 sequences are SGHVS and FNYEAQ. Germline trimming cut 3 bases from V and 14 bases from J; bases unmatched to any gene: 13. CDR3 in DNA: TGTGCCAGCAGCTTGAGGGACAGGGGTTCAGAAGAGAAGTTCTTC. Residues: CASSLRDRGSEEKFF.

The chain combines TRBV5-1 with TRBJ2-7; 10 nucleotides line up with TRBD1. V trimming: 4 bases; J trimming: 6 bases; junction bases outside the gene matches: 10. Germline V gene data show CDR1 as SGHRS and CDR2 as YFSETQ. The CDR3 runs 15 residues. In DNA, the CDR3 is TGCGCCAGCAGCCCGGGAAGACAGGGGGCATCCGAGCAGTACTTC. Translation: CASSPGRQGASEQYF.

CDR3 region: CASSAEAARAHGYTF. The CDR3 DNA is TGTGCCAGCAGCGCCGAGGCGGCCAGGGCACATGGCTACACCTTC. The J gene is TRBJ1-2, the V gene TRBV7-9, with D possibly matching TRBD1 (5 bases). CDR1 and CDR2 from the germline V gene are SEHNR and FQNEAQ (reference sequence). The V gene lost 5 bases and the J gene lost 6 bases, with 19 bases spanning the gap. The CDR3 extends over 15 amino acids. The variable domain in full, with the rest retrieved from reference TRBV7-9 and TRBJ1-2, is DTGVSQNPRHKITKRGQNVTFRCDPISEHNRLYWYRQTLGQGPEFLTYFQNEAQLEKSRLLSDRFSAERPKGSFSTLEIQRTEQGDSAMYLCASSAEAARAHGYTFGSGTRLTVV.

This clone was found once. The CDR3 is CAINTGLASNEQFF. CDR3 DNA sequence: TGTGCCATCAACACGGGACTAGCAAGCAATGAGCAGTTCTTC. J is TRBJ2-1 and V is TRBV10-3, with TRBD2 matching over 9 bases. The V and J ends lost 7 bases and 6 bases, in that order; junction bases with no gene match: 7. The CDR3 runs 14 residues. Germline-derived CDR1 and CDR2 are ENHRY and SYGVKD.

The V gene is TRBV7-9, the J gene TRBJ2-1; D might be TRBD2 (5 bases). Germline CDR1 is SEHNR and CDR2 is FQNEAQ (reference sequence). V lost 4 bases to trimming and J lost 3 bases, with 13 bases between them. CDR3 size: 15 residues. The CDR3 coding sequence is TGTGCCAGCAGCTGGGGTAATCGGGACTACAATGAGCAGTTCTTC. This codes for CASSWGNRDYNEQFF.

This chain uses TRBV5-6 with TRBJ1-3; perhaps TRBD1 as D (6 bases). This CDR3 is 14 amino acids long. Trimming shortened V by 6 bases and J by 4 bases, and 14 bases separated the two germline ends. Germline CDR1 and CDR2: SGHDT and YYEEEE. The CDR3 DNA is TGTGCCAGCACCAATGGCCAGGGGGGAAACACCATATATTTT. This translates into CASTNGQGGNTIYF.

The CDR3 loop reads CASSTGTLNQPQHF. In DNA, the CDR3 is TGTGCCAGCAGCACCGGGACATTGAATCAGCCCCAGCATTTT. This chain uses TRBV5-5 with TRBJ1-5; a possible D gene is TRBD1 (6 bases). Germline CDR1 SGHKS, CDR2 YYEKEE (reference sequence). This CDR3 has 14 residues. V dropped 4 bases and J dropped 4 bases, with 12 bases sitting between them.

This chain connects TRBV6-1 to TRBJ2-3; D gene uncertain. V was clipped by 3 bases and J by 4 bases, with 11 bases between them. The CDR3 has 14 amino acids. Per germline, CDR1 MNHNS and CDR2 SASEGT. CDR3 protein: CASSDQEHADTQYF. CDR3 bases: TGTGCCAGCAGTGACCAGGAACACGCAGATACGCAGTATTTT.

Points on this clone: The same CDR3 is also encoded by other DNA sequences in this sample. This chain joins TRBV2 and TRBJ2-1; 9 bases line up with TRBD1. Germline loops: CDR1 SNHLY, CDR2 FYNNEI. The CDR3 has 14 residues. With V trimmed by 2 bases and J by 10 bases, 6 bases remained unmatched. The CDR3: CASSEWGQGGEQFF. CDR3 coding DNA: TGTGCCAGCAGTGAATGGGGACAGGGTGGGGAGCAGTTCTTC.

This clone was seen just once. V and J are TRBV6-5 and TRBJ2-7; 7 nucleotides agree with TRBD1. The CDR3 spans 14 residues. Trimming removed 5 bases from V and 3 bases from J; junction bases left unmatched: 7. The germline gives CDR1 MNHEY, CDR2 SVGAGI. CDR3 in amino acids: CASSPRQGLYEQYF. DNA for the CDR3: TGTGCCAGCAGTCCTCGACAGGGTCTCTACGAGCAGTACTTC.

V and J are TRBV7-9 and TRBJ1-1, with no clear D. Trimming left V 6 bases short and J 0 bases short, with 17 bases between. Germline CDR1 reads SEHNR; CDR2 reads FQNEAQ (reference sequence). The CDR3 consists of 16 residues. This CDR3 reads CASRPGRGQMNTEAFF. CDR3 sequence (DNA): TGTGCCAGCAGACCCGGGAGAGGCCAAATGAACACTGAAGCTTTCTTT. Variable domain in full (rest from reference TRBV7-9 and TRBJ1-1): DTGVSQNPRHKITKRGQNVTFRCDPISEHNRLYWYRQTLGQGPEFLTYFQNEAQLEKSRLLSDRFSAERPKGSFSTLEIQRTEQGDSAMYLCASRPGRGQMNTEAFFGQGTRLTVV.

CDR3 bases: TGTGCCACCAGCAGAGGGTTAGGGGGCTTTGAGCAGTTCTTC. This encodes CATSRGLGGFEQFF. The rearrangement joins TRBV15 to TRBJ2-1, with 7 positions matching TRBD1. The CDR3 spans 14 residues. Germline-derived CDR1 and CDR2 are LNHNV and YYDKDF (reference sequence). After removal of 1 base from V and 9 bases from J, the junction contained 6 bases not matched to a gene.

The genes are TRBV7-2 and TRBJ2-7; TRBD1 aligns across 10 bases. The V gene end was trimmed by 5 bases and the J gene end by 7 bases; junction bases not matched to a gene: 8. Germline lookup yields CDR1 SGHTA and CDR2 FQGNSA. There are 14 residues in the CDR3. The CDR3 sequence is CASSAGQGGVEQYF. The CDR3 region has the DNA TGTGCCAGCAGCGCCGGACAGGGGGGTGTTGAGCAGTACTTC.